Sequencing of this TCR beta chain was carried out in a study of blood T cell repertoires in COVID-19 (dated by TCRdb to the early 2020s). Concerning the study at large: Samples covering the acute and convalescent phases of COVID-19 were provided by collaborators in the United States, Italy and Spain. Samples were obtained from the ongoing ImmuneRACE study (first 160 participants) and from about 1,300 subjects provided by 6 global collaborators. A freely available public database, intended as a resource for researchers studying the immune response to SARS-CoV-2, is where the repertoires were released. Subjects who had been exposed to COVID-19, were actively infected with it, or had recovered from it provided the deeply sampled blood TCRbeta repertoires that made up the dataset. Nearly every sample came with metadata listing a de-identified subject ID, COVID-19 status, age in years and sex. The material from the prospective study consisted of cDNA or gDNA derived from T cells, B-cell-depleted T cells, or PBMCs. Where available, HLA class I and class II types were taken from metadata supplied by the sample provider and were not determined by assay-based typing.

Participants in the prospective study were enrolled through a virtual design, were aged roughly 18 to 90 years, and lived in approximately 24 United States geographic areas. Cohort assignment in the prospective study relied on participant-reported clinical history from a screening survey and a study questionnaire. In the prospective study, mobile phlebotomists collected whole blood, serum and a nasopharyngeal or oropharyngeal swab from each participant. Prospective study participants could optionally give additional blood draws and questionnaires over an approximately two-month period. Blood samples from the prospective study were shipped frozen or at room temperature prior to DNA extraction. What the work shows at the level of the full study, not this receptor alone: The quantity of clinical and demographic metadata differed by source and by participant and was supplied without curation.

V loses 0 bases at its end and J loses 3 bases; junction bases beyond the gene matches: 7. Its CDR3 holds 16 amino acids, cysteine through valine. Only the CDR3 part of the read is kept: 48 bases, read in frame from the first base. CDR1 is given as LGHDT and CDR2 as YNNKEL, both from the germline V gene (reference sequence). TCRbeta CDR3 regions were amplified from genomic DNA by means of the immunoSEQ Assay, a bias-controlled multiplex PCR. Per the original workflow: The number of nucleated cells in each sample was estimated from the amplification of reference gene primers within the assay. Sequence reads were collapsed and filtered to measure the absolute abundance of every unique TCRbeta CDR3 rearrangement. For each sample, productive Simpson clonality was calculated as the square root of Simpson's diversity index over productive rearrangements. In its TCRdb copy, this immuneACCESS table keeps in-frame sequences only and misses some clones. Where compared with another copy, unresolved V genes explain less than half of these, and the others have no known cause. V, J and clone size derive from that table, while D and trimming were established from the DNA sequence. For this sample the table gives 150,000 to 200,000 clones, of which about 80% were detected only once. The leading ten clones occupy about 5% of the sample.

About this clone: The clone's antigen remains unknown. The sample holds no much larger clone one base away, and base qualities are not on file.

This chain joins TRBV3-1 (or the pseudogene TRBV3-2) to TRBJ2-7; TRBD1 lines up with 8 middle nucleotides. The sequence was obtained from a woman aged 60 to 75 with acute COVID-19. The sample consisted of PBMCs or T cells enriched from blood (not recorded which). CDR3 region: CASSQDETGVHYEQYV. The DNA reads as follows: TGTGCCAGCAGCCAAGATGAGACAGGGGTACACTACGAGCAGTACGTC.